This entry is about one T cell receptor beta chain. Repertoires were generated with immunoSEQ multiplex PCR, while TCRdb's copy carries only in-frame clones and drops some. The sample lists under 300,000 clones, around 90% occurring once. The cohort comprised adults aged about 18 to 90 years residing in some 24 US areas. Two negative PCRs, clearance, or symptom resolution had been documented for recovered Cohort 3 donors. Germline values: CDR1 MDHEN, CDR2 SYDVKM. The V end was cut by 2 bases, the J end by 4 bases, with 17 bases between. The CDR3 is 16 amino acids. The data were taken from a study of blood T cell repertoires in COVID-19. Whole-study context: Samples taken during acute and convalescent COVID-19 were collected in the United States, Italy and Spain. From T cells, B-cell-depleted T cells, or PBMCs came the material, which was cDNA or gDNA.

The TCR comes from a woman aged 25 to 39 who had recovered from COVID-19. This chain links TRBV28 with TRBJ1-2, with D tentatively TRBD1 (6 bases). The specimen was PBMCs or T cells enriched from blood (not recorded which). The CDR3 loop is CASSLGGLQPFYGYTF. The CDR3 DNA sequence: TGTGCCAGCAGTTTAGGGGGCCTCCAGCCCTTCTATGGCTACACCTTC.